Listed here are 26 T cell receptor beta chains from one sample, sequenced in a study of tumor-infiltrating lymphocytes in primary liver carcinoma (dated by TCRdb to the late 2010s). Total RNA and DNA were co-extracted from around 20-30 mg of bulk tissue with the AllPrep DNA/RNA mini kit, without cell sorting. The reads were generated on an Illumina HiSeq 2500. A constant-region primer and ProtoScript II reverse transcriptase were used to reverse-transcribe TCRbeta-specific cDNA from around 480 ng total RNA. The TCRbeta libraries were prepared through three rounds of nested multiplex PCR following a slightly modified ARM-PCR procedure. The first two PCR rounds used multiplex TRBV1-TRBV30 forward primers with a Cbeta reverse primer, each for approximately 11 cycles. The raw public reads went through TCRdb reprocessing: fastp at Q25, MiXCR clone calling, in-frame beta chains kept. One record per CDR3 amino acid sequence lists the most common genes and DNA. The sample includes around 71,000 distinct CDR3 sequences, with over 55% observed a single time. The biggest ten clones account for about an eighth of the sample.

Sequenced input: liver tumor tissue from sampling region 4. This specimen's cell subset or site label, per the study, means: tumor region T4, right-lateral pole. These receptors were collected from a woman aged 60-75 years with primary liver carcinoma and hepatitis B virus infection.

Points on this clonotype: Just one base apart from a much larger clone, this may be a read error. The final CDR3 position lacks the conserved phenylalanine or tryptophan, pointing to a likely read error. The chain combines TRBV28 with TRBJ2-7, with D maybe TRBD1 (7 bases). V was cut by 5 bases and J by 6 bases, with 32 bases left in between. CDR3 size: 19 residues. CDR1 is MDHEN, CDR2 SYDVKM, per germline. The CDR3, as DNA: TGTGCCAGCAGTCCCCGACAGGGAAAGACTCCCGGGAGCTCGACCGAGCAGTACATC. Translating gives CASSPRQGKTPGSSTEQYI.

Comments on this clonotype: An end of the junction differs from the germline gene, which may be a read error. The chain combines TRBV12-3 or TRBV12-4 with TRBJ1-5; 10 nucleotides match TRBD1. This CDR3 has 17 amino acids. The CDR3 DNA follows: TGTACCAGCAGGCCCTCCGGGACAGGGGTTGGGAATCAGGCCCAGCATTTT. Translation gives CTSRPSGTGVGNQAQHF.

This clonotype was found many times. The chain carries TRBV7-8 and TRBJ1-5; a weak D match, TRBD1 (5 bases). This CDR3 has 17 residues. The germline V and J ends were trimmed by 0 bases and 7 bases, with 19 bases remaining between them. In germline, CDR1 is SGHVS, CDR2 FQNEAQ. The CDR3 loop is CASSLAPVGGGRQPQHF. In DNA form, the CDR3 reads TGTGCCAGCAGCTTAGCCCCCGTCGGGGGTGGGAGACAGCCCCAGCATTTT.

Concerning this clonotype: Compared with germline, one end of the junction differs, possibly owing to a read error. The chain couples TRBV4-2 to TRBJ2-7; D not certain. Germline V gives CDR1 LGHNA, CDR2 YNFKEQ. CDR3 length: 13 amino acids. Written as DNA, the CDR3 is TGTGCCAGCAGCCAAGAGTGGCTCGGCGAGCGGTACTTC. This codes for CASSQEWLGERYF.

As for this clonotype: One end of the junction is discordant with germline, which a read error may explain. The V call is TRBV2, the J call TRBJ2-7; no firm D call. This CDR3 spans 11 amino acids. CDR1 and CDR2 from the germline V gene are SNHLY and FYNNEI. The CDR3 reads CTSTSSYEQYF. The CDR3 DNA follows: TGTACCAGCACCAGTTCCTACGAGCAGTACTTC.

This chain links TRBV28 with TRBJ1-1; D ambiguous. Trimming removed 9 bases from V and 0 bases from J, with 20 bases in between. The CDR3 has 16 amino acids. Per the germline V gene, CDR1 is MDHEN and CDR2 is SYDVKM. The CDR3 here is CASCLNKVRMNTEAFF. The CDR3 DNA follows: TGTGCCAGTTGTTTAAACAAGGTGAGGATGAACACTGAAGCTTTCTTT.

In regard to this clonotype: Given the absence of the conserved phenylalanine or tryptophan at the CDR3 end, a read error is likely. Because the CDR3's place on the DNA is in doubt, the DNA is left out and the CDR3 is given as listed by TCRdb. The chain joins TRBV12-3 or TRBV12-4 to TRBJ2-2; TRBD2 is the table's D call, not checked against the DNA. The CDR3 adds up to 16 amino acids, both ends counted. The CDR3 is CASSQGRGSNTGELFL.

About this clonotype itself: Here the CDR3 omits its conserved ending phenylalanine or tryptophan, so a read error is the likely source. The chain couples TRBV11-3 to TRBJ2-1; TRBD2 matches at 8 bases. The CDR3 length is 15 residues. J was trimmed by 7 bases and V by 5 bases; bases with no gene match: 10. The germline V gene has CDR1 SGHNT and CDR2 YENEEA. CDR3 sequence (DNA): TGTGCCAGCAGCCCCCGGGGTAGCGGGAAAAATGAGCAGTTCTTA. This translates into CASSPRGSGKNEQFL.

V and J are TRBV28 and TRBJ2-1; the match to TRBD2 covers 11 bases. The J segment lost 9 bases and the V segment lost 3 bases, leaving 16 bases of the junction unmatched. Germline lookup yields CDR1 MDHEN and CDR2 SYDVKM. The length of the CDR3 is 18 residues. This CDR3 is CASSFSGRAGLTNSEQFF. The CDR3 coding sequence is TGTGCCAGCAGTTTTAGCGGGAGGGCCGGGCTTACGAACAGTGAGCAGTTCTTC.

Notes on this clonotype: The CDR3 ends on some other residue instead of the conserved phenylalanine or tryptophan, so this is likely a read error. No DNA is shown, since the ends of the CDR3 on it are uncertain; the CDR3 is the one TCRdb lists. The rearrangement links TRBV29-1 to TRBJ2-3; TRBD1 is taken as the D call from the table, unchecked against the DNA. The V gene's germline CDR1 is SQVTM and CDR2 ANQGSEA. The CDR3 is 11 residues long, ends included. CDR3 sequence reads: CSVADRDRMYY.

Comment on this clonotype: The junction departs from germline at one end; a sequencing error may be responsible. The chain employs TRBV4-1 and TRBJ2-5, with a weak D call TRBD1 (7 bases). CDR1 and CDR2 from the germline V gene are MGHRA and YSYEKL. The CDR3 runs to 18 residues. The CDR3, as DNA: TGCGCCAGCAGTCAAGATCTGGGCCGCGGGACAGCCCAAGAGACCCAGTACTTC. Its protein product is CASSQDLGRGTAQETQYF.

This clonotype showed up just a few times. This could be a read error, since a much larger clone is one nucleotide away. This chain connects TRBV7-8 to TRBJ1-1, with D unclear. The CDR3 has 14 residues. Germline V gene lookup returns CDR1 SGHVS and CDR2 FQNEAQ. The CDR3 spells CTSSLREVNTEAFF. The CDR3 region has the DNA TGTACCAGCAGCTTAAGGGAGGTGAACACTGAAGCTTTCTTT.

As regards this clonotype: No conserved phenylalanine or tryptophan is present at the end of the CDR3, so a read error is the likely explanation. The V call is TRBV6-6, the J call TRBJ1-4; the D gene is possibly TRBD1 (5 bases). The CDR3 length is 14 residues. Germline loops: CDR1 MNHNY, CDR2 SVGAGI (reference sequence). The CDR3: CVSSTSRGVEKLFS. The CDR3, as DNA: TGTGTCAGCAGCACATCGCGAGGGGTAGAAAAACTGTTTTCT.

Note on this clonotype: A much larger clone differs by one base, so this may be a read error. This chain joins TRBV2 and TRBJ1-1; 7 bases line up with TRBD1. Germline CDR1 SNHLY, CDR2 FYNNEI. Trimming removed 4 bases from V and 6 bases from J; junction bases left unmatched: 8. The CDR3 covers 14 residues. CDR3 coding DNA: TGTGCCAGCAGTGCCCAGGGGGTTTGGGCTGAAGCTTTCTTT. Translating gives CASSAQGVWAEAFF. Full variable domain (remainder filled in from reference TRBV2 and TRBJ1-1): EPEVTQTPSHQVTQMGQEVILRCVPISNHLYFYWYRQILGQKVEFLVSFYNNEISEKSEIFDDQFSVERPDGSNFTLKIRSTKLEDSAMYFCASSAQGVWAEAFFGQGTRLTVV.

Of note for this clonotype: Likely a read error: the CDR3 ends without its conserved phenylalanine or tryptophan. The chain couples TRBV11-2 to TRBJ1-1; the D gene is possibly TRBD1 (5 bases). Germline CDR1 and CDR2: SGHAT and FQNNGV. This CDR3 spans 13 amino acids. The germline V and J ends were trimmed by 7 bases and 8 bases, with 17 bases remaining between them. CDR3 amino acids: CASNLSGGSEAFI. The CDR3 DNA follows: TGTGCCAGCAACTTGAGTGGGGGGTCCGAAGCTTTCATT.

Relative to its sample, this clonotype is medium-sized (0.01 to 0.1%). The CDR3 DNA reads TGTGCCAGCAGTTTCGACAGCCAGTCTGAAGCTTTCTTT. It translates to CASSFDSQSEAFF. The chain links TRBV11-1 to TRBJ1-1, with D possibly being TRBD1 (5 bases). V gave up 6 bases and J gave up 6 bases, with 14 bases separating them. CDR1 and CDR2 (germline): SGHAT, FQDESV (reference sequence). This CDR3 is 13 amino acids long.

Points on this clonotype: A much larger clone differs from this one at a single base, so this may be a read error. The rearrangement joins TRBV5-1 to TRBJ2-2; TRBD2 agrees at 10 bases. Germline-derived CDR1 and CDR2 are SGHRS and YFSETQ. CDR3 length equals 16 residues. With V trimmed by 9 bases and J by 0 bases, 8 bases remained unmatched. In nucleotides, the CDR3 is TGCGCCAACAGGAGGACTAGCGGAACGAACACCGGGGAGCTGTTTTTT. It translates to CANRRTSGTNTGELFF.

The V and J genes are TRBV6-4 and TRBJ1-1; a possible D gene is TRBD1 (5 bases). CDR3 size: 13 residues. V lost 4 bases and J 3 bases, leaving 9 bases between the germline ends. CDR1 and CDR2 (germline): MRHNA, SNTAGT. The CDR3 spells CASSALRDTEAFF. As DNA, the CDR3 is TGTGCCAGCAGTGCTCTCAGGGACACTGAAGCTTTCTTT.

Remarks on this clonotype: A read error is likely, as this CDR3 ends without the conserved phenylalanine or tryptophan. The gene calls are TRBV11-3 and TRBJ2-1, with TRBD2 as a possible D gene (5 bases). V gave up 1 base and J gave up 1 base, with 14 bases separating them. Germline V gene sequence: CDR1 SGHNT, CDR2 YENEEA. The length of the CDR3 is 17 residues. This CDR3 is CASSLGTGGLSYNEQFL. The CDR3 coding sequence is TGTGCCAGCAGCTTAGGGACCGGCGGGCTTTCCTACAATGAGCAGTTCTTA.

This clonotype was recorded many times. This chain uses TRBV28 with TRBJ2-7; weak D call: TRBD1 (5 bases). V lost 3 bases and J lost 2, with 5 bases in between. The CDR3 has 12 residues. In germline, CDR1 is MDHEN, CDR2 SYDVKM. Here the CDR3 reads CASSLDTYEQYF. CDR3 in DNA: TGTGCCAGCAGTTTGGACACCTACGAGCAGTACTTC.

CDR3 nucleotide sequence: TGCAGTGCGAACACGGGGGATGAGCAGTTCTTC. It translates to CSANTGDEQFF. The V gene is TRBV20-1, the J gene TRBJ2-1; tentative D call: TRBD2 (6 bases). V lost 6 bases and J 8 bases, leaving 11 bases between the germline ends. This CDR3 is built from 11 residues. Germline loops: CDR1 DFQATT, CDR2 SNEGSKA (reference sequence).

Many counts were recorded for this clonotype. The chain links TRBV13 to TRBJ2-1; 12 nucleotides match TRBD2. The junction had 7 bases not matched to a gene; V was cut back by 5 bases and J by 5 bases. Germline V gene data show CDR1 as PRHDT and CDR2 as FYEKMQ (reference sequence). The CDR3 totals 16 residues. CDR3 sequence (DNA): TGTGCCAGCAGCACCCAGGGACTAGCGGGCAACAATGAGCAGTTCTTC. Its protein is CASSTQGLAGNNEQFF.

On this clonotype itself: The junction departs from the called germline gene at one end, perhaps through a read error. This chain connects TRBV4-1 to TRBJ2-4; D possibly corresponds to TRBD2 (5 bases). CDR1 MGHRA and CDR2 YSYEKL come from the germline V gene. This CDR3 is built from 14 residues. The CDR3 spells CDSGQEMAGNIQYF. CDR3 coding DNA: TGCGACAGCGGCCAAGAGATGGCAGGCAACATTCAGTACTTC.

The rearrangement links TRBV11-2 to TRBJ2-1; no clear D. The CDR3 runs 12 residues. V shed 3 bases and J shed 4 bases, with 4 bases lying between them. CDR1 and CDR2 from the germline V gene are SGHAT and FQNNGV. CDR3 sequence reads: CASSFNYNEQFF. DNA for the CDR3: TGTGCCAGCAGCTTCAATTACAATGAGCAGTTCTTC. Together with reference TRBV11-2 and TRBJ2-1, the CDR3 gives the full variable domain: EAGVAQSPRYKIIEKRQSVAFWCNPISGHATLYWYQQILGQGPKLLIQFQNNGVVDDSQLPKDRFSAERLKGVDSTLKIQPAKLEDSAVYLCASSFNYNEQFFGPGTRLTVL.

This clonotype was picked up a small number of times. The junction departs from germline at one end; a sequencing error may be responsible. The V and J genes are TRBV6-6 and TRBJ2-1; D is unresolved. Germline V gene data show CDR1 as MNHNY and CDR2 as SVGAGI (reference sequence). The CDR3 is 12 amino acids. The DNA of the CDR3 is TGTGCTAGCAGTCGGACCTACAATGAGCGGTTCTTC. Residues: CASSRTYNERFF.

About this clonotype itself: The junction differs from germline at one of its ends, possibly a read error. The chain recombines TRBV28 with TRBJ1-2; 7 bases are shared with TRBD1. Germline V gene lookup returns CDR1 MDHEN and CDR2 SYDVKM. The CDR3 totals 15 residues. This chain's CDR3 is CASSFPPWTGLGYTF. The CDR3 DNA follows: TGTGCCAGTAGTTTCCCACCCTGGACAGGATTGGGCTACACCTTC.